The next 7 T cell receptor beta chains were all read from a single sample in a study of T cells in Graves' hyperthyroidism and ophthalmopathy. TCR beta CDR3 region amplification was performed from RNA transcripts. HTBI primers were the set used in a first-round RT-PCR of the TCR CDR3. MiXCR, run by TCRdb on the multiplex PCR reads, gives a single entry per CDR3 protein. The sample carries a few hundred thousand distinct CDR3 sequences, roughly 22% recorded once. The sequencing input was blood. These receptors originate from a woman in her 70s with Graves' ophthalmopathy.

V usage is TRBV30 and J usage is TRBJ2-7; 7 nucleotides align to TRBD2. The trim removed 0 bases at V and 4 bases at J, leaving 9 bases unmatched. This CDR3 comprises 15 residues. CDR1 and CDR2 (germline): GTSNPN, SVGIG (reference sequence). CDR3 region: CAWSVQTSDVYEQYF. CDR3 bases: TGTGCCTGGAGTGTACAAACTAGCGACGTTTACGAGCAGTACTTC.

This clonotype was found many times. The chain links TRBV28 to TRBJ2-7; D might be TRBD2 (5 bases). The CDR3 has 14 residues. Trimming took 2 bases from V and 2 from J, leaving 10 bases between them. The germline V gene has CDR1 MDHEN and CDR2 SYDVKM. The CDR3 sequence: CASSLGSRAYEQYF. The CDR3 DNA is TGTGCCAGCAGTTTAGGCTCGCGGGCCTACGAGCAGTACTTC.

This clonotype was recorded a few times. The CDR3: CASSKLTGATDTQYF. The DNA of the CDR3 is TGTGCCAGCAGTAAGCTGACAGGGGCTACAGATACGCAGTATTTT. The V call is TRBV6-1, the J call TRBJ2-3; 8 bases line up with TRBD1. The junction had 7 bases not matched to a gene; V was cut back by 5 bases and J by 3 bases. CDR3 length: 15 residues. The germline CDR1 and CDR2 sequences are MNHNS and SASEGT.

This clonotype has more than one count but fewer than ten. The V call is TRBV10-3, the J call TRBJ1-5; D is perhaps TRBD1 (5 bases). Trimming cost V 9 bases and J 7 bases, with 10 bases left between them. The CDR3 extends over 11 amino acids. CDR1 is ENHRY and CDR2 is SYGVKD in the germline V gene. The CDR3 sequence: CAIGVSQPQHF. CDR3 DNA: TGTGCCATAGGGGTCTCCCAGCCCCAGCATTTT.

This clonotype showed up many times. V usage is TRBV11-2 and J usage is TRBJ1-1; D not resolved. Germline CDR1 and CDR2: SGHAT and FQNNGV. Trimming left V 3 bases short and J 1 base short, with 9 bases between. The CDR3 is 14 amino acids. CDR3 sequence: CASSFEGPNTEAFF. CDR3 sequence (DNA): TGTGCCAGCAGCTTTGAGGGCCCGAACACTGAAGCTTTCTTT.

This clonotype was picked up many times. V is TRBV6-1 and J is TRBJ1-4; D call uncertain. The ends were cut back, 5 bases at V and 0 bases at J, with 4 bases in the middle. The CDR3 runs 13 residues. The germline CDR1 and CDR2 sequences are MNHNS and SASEGT. CDR3 bases: TGTGCCAGCAGTACGGCAACTAATGAAAAACTGTTTTTT. This encodes CASSTATNEKLFF.

This clonotype has only one observation. The genes are TRBV7-8 and TRBJ1-6; D uncertain. The germline V and J ends were trimmed by 2 bases and 7 bases, with 15 bases remaining between them. The CDR3 loop spans 16 amino acids. The germline CDR1 and CDR2 sequences are SGHVS and FQNEAQ. The CDR3 loop is CASSLSGPNLNSPLHF. Here the CDR3 DNA reads TGTGCCAGCAGCTTATCGGGCCCAAACTTGAATTCACCCCTCCACTTT.